A single sample is the source of the 12 T cell receptor beta chains below, sequenced in a study of blood T cell repertoires in COVID-19. Clones were read by immunoSEQ multiplex PCR, and TCRdb kept only the in-frame ones, dropping some. Here the sample spans 55,000 to 80,000 clones, more than 75% being singletons. Sequences were obtained from peripheral blood. These receptor sequences come from a man aged 65-85 years with acute or convalescent COVID-19.

This clone was detected only a few times. CDR3 DNA: TGTGCCAGCAGCTTTCTAGCGGACCTAGCCAAAAACATTCAGTACTTC. It specifies CASSFLADLAKNIQYF. The V call is TRBV5-6, the J call TRBJ2-4; 7 bases line up with TRBD2. CDR3 length: 16 amino acids. Germline-derived CDR1 and CDR2 are SGHDT and YYEEEE. Unmatched junction bases numbered 5, after V lost 2 bases and J lost 0 bases.

The chain links TRBV25-1 to TRBJ2-6; a weak D match, TRBD1 (5 bases). The CDR3 covers 16 residues. The ends were cut back, 2 bases at V and 2 bases at J, with 10 bases in the middle. The germline V gene encodes CDR1 MGHDK and CDR2 SYGVNS. In DNA, the CDR3 is TGTGCCAGCAGTGAAAATAAGGGGCCTGGGGCCAACGTCCTGACTTTC. Its protein is CASSENKGPGANVLTF.

The chain joins TRBV6-5 to TRBJ1-2, with TRBD1 as a possible D gene (5 bases). The V and J ends lost 5 bases and 8 bases respectively, with 18 bases between them. This CDR3 is built from 14 residues. Germline values: CDR1 MNHEY, CDR2 SVGAGI. The CDR3 protein is CASSQLGWGGGYTF. For the CDR3, the DNA is TGTGCCAGCAGTCAATTGGGGTGGGGGGGAGGCTACACCTTC.

V usage is TRBV27 and J usage is TRBJ1-2, with TRBD1 as a possible D gene (6 bases). Germline-derived CDR1 and CDR2 are MNHEY and SMNVEV (reference sequence). The CDR3 is 14 residues long. V lost 6 bases to trimming and J lost 3 bases, with 14 bases between them. Written as DNA, the CDR3 is TGTGCCAGCAGACCTCGGACAGATTACTATGGCTACACCTTC. This encodes CASRPRTDYYGYTF.

The V gene is TRBV30, the J gene TRBJ2-5; 9 bases map to TRBD1. The CDR3 extends over 15 amino acids. J lost 1 base, V lost 4 bases, and 7 bases had no gene match. Germline-derived CDR1 and CDR2 are GTSNPN and SVGIG (reference sequence). The CDR3 loop is CAWNKGQGVQETQYF. The CDR3 coding sequence is TGTGCCTGGAATAAGGGACAGGGTGTCCAAGAGACCCAGTACTTC. The full variable domain, in which reference TRBV30 and TRBJ2-5 provide the parts outside the CDR3, is SQTIHQWPATLVQPVGSPLSLECTVEGTSNPNLYWYRQAAGRGLQLLFYSVGIGQISSEVPQNLSASRPQDRQFILSSKKLLLSDSGFYLCAWNKGQGVQETQYFGPGTRLLVL.

This clone was detected once. The rearrangement links TRBV18 to TRBJ2-3, with D uncertain. CDR3 length: 13 amino acids. Looked up from germline, CDR1 is KGHSH and CDR2 is LQKENI. V lost 1 base and J 6 bases, leaving 8 bases between the germline ends. CDR3 sequence (DNA): TGTGCCAGCTCACCACAATCTCCGGATACGCAGTATTTT. Translated, it gives CASSPQSPDTQYF.

This clone was detected a few times. The gene calls are TRBV9 and TRBJ1-2; the D gene is possibly TRBD1 (5 bases). V dropped 2 bases and J dropped 2 bases, with 13 bases sitting between them. The CDR3 is made up of 15 amino acids. Germline V CDR1 and CDR2: SGDLS, YYNGEE. The CDR3 reads CASSVEVGGNYGYTF. CDR3 nucleotides: TGTGCCAGCAGCGTTGAGGTGGGGGGAAACTATGGCTACACCTTC.

V gene TRBV6-5 combines with J gene TRBJ2-2; maybe TRBD2 (7 bases). The CDR3 spans 15 residues. Germline V lookup: CDR1 MNHEY, CDR2 SVGAGI. Trimming removed 8 bases at V and 5 bases at J, with 18 bases between. CDR3 nucleotides: TGTGCCAGCGCCCTAGGGGGGGCGAGGACCGGGGAGCTGTTTTTT. It yields the protein CASALGGARTGELFF.

This clone was found once. This rearrangement joins TRBV10-3 to TRBJ1-4; D call uncertain. V lost 10 bases and J 0 bases, leaving 15 bases between the germline ends. This CDR3 has 15 amino acids. Germline loops: CDR1 ENHRY, CDR2 SYGVKD. DNA for the CDR3: TGTGCCACCGCGGCCGGCCTTGCAACTAATGAAAAACTGTTTTTT. It codes for CATAAGLATNEKLFF.

This sequence joins TRBV5-8 and TRBJ1-2; D unresolved. The CDR3 totals 11 residues. Germline V gene sequence: CDR1 SGHTS, CDR2 YDEGEE. V shed 1 base and J shed 4 bases, with 2 bases lying between them. The CDR3 DNA reads TGTGCCAGCAGCTTGCTCTATGGCTACACCTTC. Translation gives CASSLLYGYTF.

This chain uses TRBV7-6 with TRBJ1-2, with 7 bases aligning to TRBD1. J gave up 6 bases and V 4 bases, and 8 bases lay outside the gene matches. The CDR3 spans 14 residues. CDR1 and CDR2 (germline): SGHVS, FNYEAQ. The CDR3 is CASSSRQGPHGYTF. CDR3 bases: TGTGCCAGCAGCTCCCGACAGGGCCCTCATGGCTACACCTTC.

V and J are TRBV11-3 and TRBJ2-5; 13 bases line up with TRBD2. Germline assignment: CDR1 SGHNT and CDR2 YENEEA. The CDR3 runs 16 residues. V shed 5 bases and J 4 bases; nucleotides not matched to a gene: 7. For the CDR3, the DNA is TGTGCCAGCAGCCCCACTAGCGGGGGGGGACGAGAGACCCAGTACTTC. It specifies CASSPTSGGGRETQYF.